These 16 T cell receptor beta chains came from one sample sequenced in a study of siplizumab effects on memory and regulatory T cells. Here immunoSEQ multiplex PCR was the method, and the copy in TCRdb shows in-frame clones only, minus some. The table shows over 60,000 clones, with about 90% occurring only once. The sample comprised CD8+ T cells sorted from blood. These receptor sequences come from a human donor in good health.

This chain connects TRBV5-1 to TRBJ2-7; 7 nucleotides line up with TRBD2. Per the germline V gene, CDR1 is SGHRS and CDR2 is YFSETQ. Losses at the gene ends were 8 bases for V and 4 bases for J; bases not matched to a gene: 9. The CDR3 is made up of 13 amino acids. The CDR3 reads CARGRAGTYEQYF. The CDR3 DNA reads TGCGCCAGGGGGAGGGCAGGGACTTACGAGCAGTACTTC.

V usage is TRBV4-1 and J usage is TRBJ2-1; no definite D call. From germline, CDR1 is MGHRA and CDR2 YSYEKL. The CDR3 length is 13 residues. The V end was cut by 9 bases, the J end by 3 bases, with 12 bases between. The CDR3: CASALWDYNEQFF. CDR3 in DNA: TGCGCCAGTGCCTTGTGGGACTACAATGAGCAGTTCTTC.

The chain combines TRBV9 with TRBJ2-3; D gene uncertain. Between the trimmed V and J ends, which lost 4 bases and 7 bases, there was a span of 13 bases. This CDR3 is built from 13 residues. Germline values: CDR1 SGDLS, CDR2 YYNGEE. In DNA, the CDR3 is TGTGCCAGCAGCCCCCCGCCAGGTAATACGCAGTATTTT. Protein product: CASSPPPGNTQYF.

On this clone itself: Within the sample, other DNA sequences also encode this same CDR3. V usage is TRBV5-1 and J usage is TRBJ2-1, with D perhaps being TRBD1 or TRBD2 (5 bases each). Trimming stripped 0 bases from V and 1 base from J, with 8 bases between. The CDR3 extends over 15 amino acids. Germline lookup yields CDR1 SGHRS and CDR2 YFSETQ. The DNA of the CDR3 is TGCGCCAGCAGCTTGGGGGGGTCGTCCTACAATGAGCAGTTCTTC. Its protein product is CASSLGGSSYNEQFF.

V and J are TRBV19 and TRBJ2-7; 9 bases line up with TRBD1. This CDR3 is 15 amino acids long. V trimming: 6 bases; J trimming: 0 bases; junction bases outside the gene matches: 6. Germline CDR1 is LNHDA and CDR2 is SQIVND (reference sequence). For the CDR3, the DNA is TGTGCCAGTAGCCTAGGGACAGGGTACTCCTACGAGCAGTACTTC. It is translated as CASSLGTGYSYEQYF.

Written as DNA, the CDR3 is TGTGCCAGTAGTATCCTAGATCCAGATACGCAGTATTTT. Its protein product is CASSILDPDTQYF. This chain links TRBV19 with TRBJ2-3; D unresolved. Germline V gives CDR1 LNHDA, CDR2 SQIVND (reference sequence). The CDR3 sequence is 13 residues long. V was trimmed by 3 bases and J by 4 bases, leaving 8 bases between them.

V is TRBV29-1 and J is TRBJ2-3; D might be TRBD2 (5 bases). This CDR3 spans 14 amino acids. With 4 bases removed from V and 0 bases from J, the gap between germline ends came to 11 bases. Germline CDR1 is SQVTM and CDR2 is ANQGSEA. The CDR3 coding sequence is TGCAGCGTTGGGACTTGGCCGAGCACAGATACGCAGTATTTT. Protein product: CSVGTWPSTDTQYF.

The CDR3 DNA reads TGTGCCAGCCTTAGCGGGAGAGGCGAGCAGTACTTC. Amino acid sequence: CASLSGRGEQYF. The chain carries TRBV11-2 and TRBJ2-7; 9 nucleotides agree with TRBD2. In germline, CDR1 is SGHAT, CDR2 FQNNGV. After removal of 8 bases from V and 6 bases from J, the junction contained 5 bases not matched to a gene. The CDR3 is made up of 12 amino acids.

The chain employs TRBV9 and TRBJ2-4; the D is unclear. Trimming removed 3 bases at V and 0 bases at J, with 7 bases between. Germline lookup yields CDR1 SGDLS and CDR2 YYNGEE. This CDR3 comprises 14 residues. The CDR3 nucleotides are TGTGCCAGCAGCGGGCCCCTAGCCAAAAACATTCAGTACTTC. It codes for CASSGPLAKNIQYF. Complete variable domain (other parts from reference TRBV9 and TRBJ2-4): DSGVTQTPKHLITATGQRVTLRCSPRSGDLSVYWYQQSLDQGLQFLIQYYNGEERAKGNILERFSAQQFPDLHSELNLSSLELGDSALYFCASSGPLAKNIQYFGAGTRLSVL.

This clone was recorded only once. This chain links TRBV6-1 with TRBJ1-3; D might be TRBD1 (5 bases). In germline, CDR1 is MNHNS, CDR2 SASEGT. The CDR3 is 16 amino acids. Deletions cut 0 bases from V and 4 bases from J, with 13 bases between. The CDR3: CASSEAGQGSGNTIYF. The CDR3 region has the DNA TGTGCCAGCAGTGAAGCGGGGCAGGGAAGCGGAAACACCATATATTTT.

The chain employs TRBV28 and TRBJ1-5, with D perhaps matching TRBD1 (5 bases). Germline V gives CDR1 MDHEN, CDR2 SYDVKM. The CDR3 spans 14 residues. V gave up 4 bases and J gave up 6 bases, with 13 bases separating them. In DNA, the CDR3 is TGTGCCAGCAGTTACCCCCAGGGATCTCAGCCCCAGCATTTT. Translation gives CASSYPQGSQPQHF.

The chain uses TRBV10-1 and TRBJ2-1, with 10 bases identical to TRBD2. The CDR3 loop spans 15 amino acids. With 3 bases clipped from V and 7 bases from J, the junction kept 6 bases outside the gene matches. Looked up from germline, CDR1 is WNHNN and CDR2 is SYGVQD (reference sequence). The CDR3 loop is CASSEEAGGLNEQFF. CDR3 nucleotide sequence: TGCGCCAGCAGTGAAGAAGCGGGAGGGCTTAATGAGCAGTTCTTC.

The rearrangement joins TRBV27 to TRBJ2-7, with D possibly TRBD1 on 6 matching bases. Deletions cut 6 bases from V and 1 base from J, with 16 bases between. The CDR3 length is 15 residues. The germline gives CDR1 MNHEY, CDR2 SMNVEV (reference sequence). The CDR3 region is CASSELTGLSYEQYF. In DNA, the CDR3 is TGTGCCAGCAGCGAATTGACAGGCCTATCCTACGAGCAGTACTTC.

The chain is built from TRBV29-1 and TRBJ1-2; no reliable D call. Germline V gene sequence: CDR1 SQVTM, CDR2 ANQGSEA. The CDR3 length is 14 residues. V shed 2 bases and J shed 0 bases, with 10 bases lying between them. CDR3 in amino acids: CSVEWAESNYGYTF. The DNA of the CDR3 is TGCAGCGTTGAATGGGCCGAATCTAACTATGGCTACACCTTC.

This chain links TRBV6-1 with TRBJ2-7; 9 positions agree with TRBD2. V shed 11 bases and J 4 bases; nucleotides not matched to a gene: 6. The CDR3 covers 12 residues. Germline-derived CDR1 and CDR2 are MNHNS and SASEGT. The CDR3 loop is CAVRGGAYEQYF. The CDR3 nucleotides read TGTGCCGTCCGCGGGGGGGCTTACGAGCAGTACTTC.

The rearrangement uses TRBV6-5 and TRBJ1-5; D is perhaps TRBD1 (5 bases). Trimming cost V 7 bases and J 2 bases, with 15 bases left between them. The germline V gene has CDR1 MNHEY and CDR2 SVGAGI. The CDR3 consists of 15 residues. CDR3 loop: CASTLVGDGNQPQHF. The CDR3 DNA reads as TGTGCCAGCACCCTAGTAGGGGACGGCAATCAGCCCCAGCATTTT.